This T cell receptor beta chain originates from a study of neurological immune-mediated disorders. This clonotype was seen just once. Every sequencing run generated in excess of 180 million TCR-beta sequences. These sequences covered 15-18 subjects. One entry per CDR3 protein results from TCRdb running MiXCR on the 5' RACE reads. The sample lists about 36,000 distinct CDR3 sequences; 10% were seen once. Germline CDR1 and CDR2: KGHSH and LQKENI. The ends were cut back, 3 bases at V and 3 bases at J, with 9 bases in the middle. The CDR3 length is 13 residues. What was sequenced was PBMCs. The sequence came from a woman aged 30 to 39 with HTLV-1-associated myelopathy (HAM/TSP). The chain carries TRBV18 and TRBJ2-7; a weak D match, TRBD2 (6 bases). The CDR3 region is CASSPRTNYEQYF. In DNA, the CDR3 is TGTGCCAGCTCACCTCGGACTAACTACGAGCAGTACTTC.